This TCR beta chain was recorded in a study of regulatory T cells in long-lasting Graves disease. With respect to this clonotype: The junction and the germline gene differ at one end; a read error may be behind it.

Relying on iRepertoire HTBI primers and Arm-PCR of CDR3 regions, the team built TCR beta libraries. TCRdb reprocessed the multiplex PCR reads via MiXCR and lists one record per CDR3 protein. The data contain hundreds of thousands of distinct CDR3 sequences, around 17% of them seen just once; the ten biggest clones take up approximately 20%. Time point specified: newly diagnosed GD, antithyroid drugs for less than 3 months. Isolated PBMC RNA provided the starting material for the TCR library. The CDR3 length is 15 residues. CDR1 is SGHAT, CDR2 FQDESV, per germline (reference sequence). This sample was shared with a second study, whose subject was T cells in Graves' hyperthyroidism and ophthalmopathy.

This receptor was taken from a woman in her 30s with Graves disease. The sample consisted of peripheral blood mononuclear cells (PBMCs), taken at new diagnosis, from a patient treated with antithyroid drugs. The V and J genes are TRBV11-1 and TRBJ2-7; TRBD1 matches at 9 bases. The CDR3 spells CASSNRDRAFLGQYF. As DNA, the CDR3 is TGCGCCAGCAGCAACCGGGACAGGGCCTTCTTGGGGCAGTACTTC.